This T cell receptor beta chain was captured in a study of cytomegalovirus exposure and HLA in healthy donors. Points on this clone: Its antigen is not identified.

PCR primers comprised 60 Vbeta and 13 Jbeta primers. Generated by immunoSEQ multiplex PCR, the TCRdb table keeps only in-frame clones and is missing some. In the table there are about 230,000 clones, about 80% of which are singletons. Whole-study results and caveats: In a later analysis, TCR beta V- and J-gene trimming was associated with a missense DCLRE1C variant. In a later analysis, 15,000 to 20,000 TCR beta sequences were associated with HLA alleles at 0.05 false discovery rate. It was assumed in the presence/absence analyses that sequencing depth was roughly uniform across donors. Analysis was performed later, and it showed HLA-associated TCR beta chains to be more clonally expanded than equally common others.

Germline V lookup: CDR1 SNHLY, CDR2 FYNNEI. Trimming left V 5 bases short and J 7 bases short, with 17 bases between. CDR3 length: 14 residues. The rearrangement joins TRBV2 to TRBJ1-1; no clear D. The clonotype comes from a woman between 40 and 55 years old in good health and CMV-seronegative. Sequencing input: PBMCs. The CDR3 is CASSRQWANDEAFF. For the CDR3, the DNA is TGTGCCAGCAGTCGTCAATGGGCTAACGATGAAGCTTTCTTT.